This T cell receptor (beta chain) was sequenced during a study of OX40 agonist ivuxolimab in advanced cancers. Here immunoSEQ multiplex PCR was the method, and the copy in TCRdb shows in-frame clones only, minus some. The profile covers over 60,000 clones, with around 87% appearing a single time and just over 2% taken by the ten largest. From germline, CDR1 is SGHAT and CDR2 FQNNGV. V shed 5 bases and J shed 0 bases, with 7 bases lying between them. The CDR3 sequence is 13 residues long. The sample here was CD4+ or CD8+ T cells sorted from blood, taken in a trial of the OX40 agonist ivuxolimab. This receptor was obtained from an adult with an advanced solid tumor such as melanoma, head and neck, liver or kidney cancer. This chain links TRBV11-2 with TRBJ1-1; D ambiguous. DNA of the CDR3: TGTGCCAGCAGCCCTATGATGAACACTGAAGCTTTCTTT. Translating it yields CASSPMMNTEAFF.